One and the same sample provided the 11 T cell receptor beta chains below, sequenced in a study of monozygotic twins with cystic fibrosis. The repertoire was sequenced with immunoSEQ multiplex PCR; TCRdb's copy has only in-frame clones and lacks some. The sample holds some 15,000 clones; 70% to 90% are singletons and the top ten take 0.85% to 1.2%. Material for sequencing was blood. These receptors all come from a boy aged 5 to 17 with cystic fibrosis.

The chain uses TRBV15 and TRBJ2-2; D ambiguous. The CDR3 has 15 amino acids. Germline CDR1 reads LNHNV; CDR2 reads YYDKDF (reference sequence). Trimming removed 1 base at V and 6 bases at J, with 12 bases between. The chain's CDR3 is CATSRAGLLPGELFF. The CDR3 DNA is TGTGCCACCAGCAGAGCGGGTCTTTTGCCCGGGGAGCTGTTTTTT.

V gene TRBV2 combines with J gene TRBJ1-2, with D tentatively TRBD1 (5 bases). The CDR3 spans 15 residues. Germline lookup yields CDR1 SNHLY and CDR2 FYNNEI. V was cut by 7 bases and J by 6 bases, with 21 bases left in between. The CDR3: CASKEQAARTNGYTF. The CDR3 DNA reads TGTGCCAGCAAAGAACAGGCTGCCAGGACAAATGGCTACACCTTC.

The chain recombines TRBV6-1 with TRBJ1-6, with D possibly being TRBD1 (6 bases). V lost 6 bases to trimming and J lost 8 bases, with 17 bases between them. Germline lookup yields CDR1 MNHNS and CDR2 SASEGT. This CDR3 has 15 amino acids. The CDR3 DNA follows: TGTGCCAGCAGCCATCCGCAGGGGATACATTCACCCCTCCACTTT. This gives the protein CASSHPQGIHSPLHF.

The chain uses TRBV6-5 and TRBJ2-2; TRBD1 is a possible D gene (6 bases). Trimming pared 8 bases from V and 3 bases from J, leaving 10 bases between. The CDR3 consists of 13 residues. The germline CDR1 and CDR2 sequences are MNHEY and SVGAGI. The CDR3 sequence: CASFQGYTGELFF. The CDR3 DNA follows: TGTGCCAGCTTTCAGGGGTACACCGGGGAGCTGTTTTTT.

J is TRBJ1-5 and V is TRBV27; tentative D call: TRBD1 (6 bases). The germline V gene encodes CDR1 MNHEY and CDR2 SMNVEV (reference sequence). This CDR3 region has 14 residues. Trimming pared 2 bases from V and 6 bases from J, leaving 11 bases between. The CDR3 coding sequence is TGTGCCAGCAGTTTAGTGGGGGGCAGTCAGCCCCAGCATTTT. The encoded protein is CASSLVGGSQPQHF.

The table lists this clone with a count of one. This chain connects TRBV2 to TRBJ2-7, with 8 bases fitting TRBD2. This CDR3 region has 12 residues. Germline CDR1 and CDR2: SNHLY and FYNNEI. V lost 6 bases to trimming and J lost 3 bases; unmatched junction nucleotides: 1. CDR3 protein: CASRREDYEQYF. In DNA, the CDR3 is TGTGCCAGCAGGCGGGAGGACTACGAGCAGTACTTC.

The chain recombines TRBV4-1 with TRBJ2-5; TRBD2 agrees at 7 bases. Losses at the gene ends were 4 bases for V and 2 bases for J; bases not matched to a gene: 4. In germline, CDR1 is MGHRA, CDR2 YSYEKL. The CDR3 sequence is 14 residues long. The CDR3 protein is CASSLPGLQETQYF. DNA for the CDR3: TGCGCCAGCAGCCTTCCGGGACTACAAGAGACCCAGTACTTC.

This clone was detected once. The chain combines TRBV6-5 with TRBJ2-7; D is undetermined. This CDR3 is built from 15 residues. V lost 4 bases and J 1 base, leaving 14 bases between the germline ends. The germline gives CDR1 MNHEY, CDR2 SVGAGI. CDR3 loop: CASSWGPPASYEQYF. The CDR3 DNA reads TGTGCCAGCAGTTGGGGTCCACCTGCTTCCTACGAGCAGTACTTC.

This clone was counted only a few times. V usage is TRBV4-2 and J usage is TRBJ2-2, with D perhaps matching TRBD1 or TRBD2 (6 bases each). V was trimmed by 4 bases and J by 3 bases, leaving 9 bases between them. The length of the CDR3 is 14 residues. From germline, CDR1 is LGHNA and CDR2 YNFKEQ. CDR3 loop: CASSLRGDTGELFF. The CDR3 DNA reads as TGTGCCAGCAGCCTAAGGGGGGACACCGGGGAGCTGTTTTTT.

V and J are TRBV11-2 and TRBJ2-3; tentative D call: TRBD2 (7 bases). Trimming left V 3 bases short and J 4 bases short, with 17 bases between. The germline gives CDR1 SGHAT, CDR2 FQNNGV. The CDR3 length is 16 residues. CDR3 nucleotide sequence: TGTGCCAGCAGCTTCCGGGGGGACATTGAGTCAGATACGCAGTATTTT. Its translation: CASSFRGDIESDTQYF.

The CDR3 here is CSARTTGTYNEQFF. For the CDR3, the DNA is TGCAGCGCAAGGACTACAGGGACTTACAATGAGCAGTTCTTC. The chain combines TRBV29-1 with TRBJ2-1; D could derive from TRBD1 or TRBD2 (6 bases each). The germline CDR1 and CDR2 sequences are SQVTM and ANQGSEA. CDR3 length: 14 amino acids. Trimming removed 7 bases from V and 4 bases from J, with 17 bases in between.